The T cell receptor (beta chain) described here comes from a study of circulating tumor DNA in untreated peripheral T-cell lymphoma (dated by TCRdb to 2020 to 2022). Points the paper makes about the study in general: Tumor-specific clonotypes were identified in more than 75% of patients, from more than 85% of baseline tissues and roughly 65% of baseline serum samples.

V is cut by 3 bases and J by 3 bases, and the space between the germline ends is 8 bases. Looking up the germline V gene (reference sequence) yields CDR1 GTSNPN and CDR2 SVGIG. From the cysteine up to the phenylalanine, the CDR3 has a length of 12 residues. Of all the DNA, just the CDR3 is kept, 36 bases in frame from base 1. A remark on this clone: Its antigen is currently not known. No qualities accompany the bases; no much larger clone lies one base away.

The library was made by the immunoSEQ multiplex PCR assay. TCRdb obtained this table from immuneACCESS and retained in-frame rearrangements with V and J assigned. These tables miss some clones; where compared with another copy, unresolved V genes account for less than half of the shortfall, and the remainder is unexplained. Recorded for this sample are roughly 7,300 clones; about 76% of them occurred a single time. Together, the top ten hold 16% of the sample. To identify tumor-specific TCR clonotypes, tumor tissue taken at baseline, before any treatment, was sequenced. Next-generation sequencing of T-cell receptor sequences was used to monitor peripheral T-cell lymphoma patients receiving frontline treatment on a trial.

The source material was tumor tissue. The V and J segments used are TRBV30 and TRBJ1-1, with the D gene call left open. The clonotype originates from a human donor with peripheral T-cell lymphoma. The CDR3 is CAWRSSHTEAFF. The sequence in DNA is TGTGCCTGGAGGAGCAGTCACACTGAAGCTTTCTTT.